This T cell receptor beta chain appears in the sequencing data of a study of Ad26.COV2.S vaccination and SARS-CoV-2 variants. Study-level information: It was the COV1001 Ad26.COV2.S trial arm that included the donor. The vaccine Ad26.COV2.S was put into the muscle once, or twice with 56 days between.

The germline V and J ends were trimmed by 4 bases and 0 bases, with 12 bases remaining between them. The CDR3 runs 16 residues. Germline values: CDR1 SEHNR, CDR2 FQNEAQ (reference sequence). Generated by immunoSEQ multiplex PCR, the TCRdb table keeps only in-frame clones and is missing some. The sample has about 330,000 clones; 90% are singletons. Stated treatment: about 20 received Ad26.COV2.S at low or high dose, single or two shots; 5 received placebo; per-sample allocation not given. Collection of samples fell on day 63 after the first vaccine or placebo injection. Within Boston, the person who donated was an adult of 18-55 years.

The V call is TRBV7-9, the J call TRBJ1-4; D call uncertain. The receptor was derived from a person aged 18 to 59 who received the Ad26.COV2.S COVID-19 vaccine or a placebo. Sequences were derived from peripheral blood, sampled in a trial of Ad26.COV2.S vaccine versus placebo. The CDR3 reads CASSSLTVTTNEKLFF. Written as DNA, the CDR3 is TGTGCCAGCAGCTCGTTAACAGTAACAACTAATGAAAAACTGTTTTTT.